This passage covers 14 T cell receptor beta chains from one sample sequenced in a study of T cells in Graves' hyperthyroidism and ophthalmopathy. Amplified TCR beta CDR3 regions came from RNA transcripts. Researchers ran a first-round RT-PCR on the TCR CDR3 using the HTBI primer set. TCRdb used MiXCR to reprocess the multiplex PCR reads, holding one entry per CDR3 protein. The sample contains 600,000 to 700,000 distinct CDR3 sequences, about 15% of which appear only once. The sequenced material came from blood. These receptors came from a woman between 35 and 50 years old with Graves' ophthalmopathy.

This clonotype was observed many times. The CDR3: CASSPRLAGDRVEQYF. DNA for the CDR3: TGTGCCAGCAGCCCACGGTTGGCAGGGGATAGGGTCGAGCAGTACTTC. The chain joins TRBV11-2 to TRBJ2-7; D perhaps matches TRBD1 (6 bases). There are 16 residues in the CDR3. The germline V gene has CDR1 SGHAT and CDR2 FQNNGV. Trimming took off 5 bases at V and 6 bases at J, with 23 bases between the two ends. Combining the CDR3 with reference TRBV11-2 and TRBJ2-7 gives the whole variable domain EAGVAQSPRYKIIEKRQSVAFWCNPISGHATLYWYQQILGQGPKLLIQFQNNGVVDDSQLPKDRFSAERLKGVDSTLKIQPAKLEDSAVYLCASSPRLAGDRVEQYFGPGTRLTVT.

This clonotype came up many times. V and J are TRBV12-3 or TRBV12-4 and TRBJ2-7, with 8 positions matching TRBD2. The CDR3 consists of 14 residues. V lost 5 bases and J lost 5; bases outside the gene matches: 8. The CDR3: CASSHQTSVNEQYF. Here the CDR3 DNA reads TGTGCCAGCAGTCACCAGACTAGCGTAAACGAGCAGTACTTC.

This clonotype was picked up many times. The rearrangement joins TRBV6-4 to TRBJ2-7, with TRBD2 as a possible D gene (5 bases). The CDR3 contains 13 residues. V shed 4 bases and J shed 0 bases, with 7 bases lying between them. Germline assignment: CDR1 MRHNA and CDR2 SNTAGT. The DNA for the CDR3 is TGTGCCAGCAGTGGAGGGTTCTCCTACGAGCAGTACTTC. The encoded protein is CASSGGFSYEQYF.

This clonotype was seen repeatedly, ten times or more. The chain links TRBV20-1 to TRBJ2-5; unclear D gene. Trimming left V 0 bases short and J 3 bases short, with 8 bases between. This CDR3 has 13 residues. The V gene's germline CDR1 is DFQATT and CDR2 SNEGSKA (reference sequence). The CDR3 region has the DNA TGCAGTGCTAGAGACCGGACCAAAGAGACCCAGTACTTC. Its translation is CSARDRTKETQYF.

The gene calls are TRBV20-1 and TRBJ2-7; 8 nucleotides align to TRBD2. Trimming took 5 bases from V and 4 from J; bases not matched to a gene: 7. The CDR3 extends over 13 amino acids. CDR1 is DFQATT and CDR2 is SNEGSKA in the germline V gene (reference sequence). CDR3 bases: TGCAGTGCTGATCAGCGGGAGAGGTACGAGCAGTACTTC. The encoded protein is CSADQRERYEQYF.

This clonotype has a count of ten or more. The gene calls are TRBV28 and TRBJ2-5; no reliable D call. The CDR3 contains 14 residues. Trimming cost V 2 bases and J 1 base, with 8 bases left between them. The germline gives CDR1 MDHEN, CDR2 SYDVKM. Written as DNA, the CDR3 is TGTGCCAGCAGTTTAGGGTCACTCCAAGAGACCCAGTACTTC. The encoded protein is CASSLGSLQETQYF.

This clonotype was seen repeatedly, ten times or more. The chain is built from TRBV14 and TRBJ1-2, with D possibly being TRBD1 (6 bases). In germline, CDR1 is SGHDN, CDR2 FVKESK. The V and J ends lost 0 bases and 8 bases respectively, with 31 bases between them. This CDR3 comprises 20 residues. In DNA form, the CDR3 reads TGTGCCAGCAGCCAAGATCTTTCAGCAAAAAAAGGGGGGCGTACGGGCGGCTACACCTTC. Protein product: CASSQDLSAKKGGRTGGYTF.

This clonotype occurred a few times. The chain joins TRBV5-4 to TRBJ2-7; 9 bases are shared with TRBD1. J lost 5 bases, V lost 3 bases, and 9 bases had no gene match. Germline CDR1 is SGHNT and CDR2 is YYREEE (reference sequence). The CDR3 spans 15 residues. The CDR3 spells CASSSTGTGNDEQYF. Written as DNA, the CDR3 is TGTGCCAGCAGCTCGACCGGGACAGGGAACGACGAGCAGTACTTC.

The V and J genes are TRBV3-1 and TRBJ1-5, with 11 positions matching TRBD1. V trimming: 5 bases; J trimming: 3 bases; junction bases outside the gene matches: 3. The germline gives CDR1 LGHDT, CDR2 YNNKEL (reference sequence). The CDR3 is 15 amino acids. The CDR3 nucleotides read TGTGCCAGCAGCGACGGACAGGGGGCCAATCAGCCCCAGCATTTT. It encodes CASSDGQGANQPQHF.

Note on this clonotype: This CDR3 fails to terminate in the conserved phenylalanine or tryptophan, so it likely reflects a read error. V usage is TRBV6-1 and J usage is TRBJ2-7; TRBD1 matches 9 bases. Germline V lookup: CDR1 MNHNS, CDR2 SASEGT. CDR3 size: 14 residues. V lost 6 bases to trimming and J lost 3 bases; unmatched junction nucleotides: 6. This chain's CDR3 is CASRLGQGVYEQYL. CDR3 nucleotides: TGTGCCAGCAGATTGGGACAGGGAGTCTACGAGCAGTACCTC.

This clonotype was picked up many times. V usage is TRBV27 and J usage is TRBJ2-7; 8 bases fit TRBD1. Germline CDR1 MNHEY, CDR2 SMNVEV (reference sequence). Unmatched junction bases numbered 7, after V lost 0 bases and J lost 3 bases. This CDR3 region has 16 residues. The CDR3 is CASSLSADDRGYEQYF. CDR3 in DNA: TGTGCCAGCAGTTTATCGGCCGACGACAGGGGCTACGAGCAGTACTTC.

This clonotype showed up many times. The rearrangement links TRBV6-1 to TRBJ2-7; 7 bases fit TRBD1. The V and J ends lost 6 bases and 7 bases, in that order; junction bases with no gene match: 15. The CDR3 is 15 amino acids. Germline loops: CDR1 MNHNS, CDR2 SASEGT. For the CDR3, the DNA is TGTGCCAGCAGACTCAGGACAGGAGTCACCAGGGAGCAGTACTTC. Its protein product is CASRLRTGVTREQYF.

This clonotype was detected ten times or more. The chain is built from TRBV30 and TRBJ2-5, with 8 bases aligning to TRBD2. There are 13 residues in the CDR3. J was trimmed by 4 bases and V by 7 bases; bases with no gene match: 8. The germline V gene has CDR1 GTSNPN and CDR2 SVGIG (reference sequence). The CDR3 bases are TGTGCCTCCGCCGGGGCGGGAGGAGAGACCCAGTACTTC. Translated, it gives CASAGAGGETQYF.

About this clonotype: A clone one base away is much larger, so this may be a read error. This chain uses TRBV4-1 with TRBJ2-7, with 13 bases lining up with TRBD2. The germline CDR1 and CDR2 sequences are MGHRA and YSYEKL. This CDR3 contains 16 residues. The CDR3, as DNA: TGCGCCAGCAGCCAAGATGGACTAGCGGGGGCCTACGAGCGGTACTTC. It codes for CASSQDGLAGAYERYF.